The 24 T cell receptor beta chains given below trace back to one sample, sequenced in a study of OX40 agonist ivuxolimab in advanced cancers. Clones were read by immunoSEQ multiplex PCR, and TCRdb kept only the in-frame ones, dropping some. Of tens of thousands of clones listed, approximately 85% were seen once; the top ten hold 9% to 10%. The source was CD4+ or CD8+ T cells sorted from blood, collected in a trial of the OX40 agonist ivuxolimab. These receptors came from an adult with an advanced solid tumor such as melanoma, head and neck, liver or kidney cancer.

The rearrangement links TRBV4-1 to TRBJ2-7; 7 bases fit TRBD2. Germline V lookup: CDR1 MGHRA, CDR2 YSYEKL. The CDR3 is made up of 15 amino acids. The ends lost 4 bases at V and 7 bases at J; junction bases unmatched: 13. The CDR3 sequence is CASSRQEGGPMEQYF. The CDR3 DNA reads as TGCGCCAGCAGCCGGCAGGAGGGAGGGCCAATGGAGCAGTACTTC.

The rearrangement joins TRBV7-9 to TRBJ2-3, with unresolved D. The V gene lost 3 bases and the J gene lost 4 bases, with 11 bases spanning the gap. The V gene's germline CDR1 is SEHNR and CDR2 FQNEAQ (reference sequence). This CDR3 comprises 14 residues. The CDR3 DNA sequence: TGTGCCAGCAGCTTTTCCGTAGGAGCAGATACGCAGTATTTT. This translates into CASSFSVGADTQYF.

The V gene is TRBV14, the J gene TRBJ2-3, with 12 bases that match TRBD2. Trimming removed 1 base from V and 6 bases from J; junction bases left unmatched: 2. Germline V gene sequence: CDR1 SGHDN, CDR2 FVKESK. The CDR3 totals 15 residues. The CDR3: CASSQASGRGDTQYF. The CDR3 coding sequence is TGTGCCAGCAGCCAAGCTAGCGGGAGGGGTGATACGCAGTATTTT.

The chain joins TRBV5-4 to TRBJ2-2; 8 bases are shared with TRBD1. The CDR3 totals 15 residues. The ends lost 6 bases at V and 4 bases at J; junction bases unmatched: 8. Germline-derived CDR1 and CDR2 are SGHNT and YYREEE (reference sequence). For the CDR3, the DNA is TGTGCCAGCAAGCTCGACAGGGGAGGCACCGGGGAGCTGTTTTTT. Translating it yields CASKLDRGGTGELFF.

V gene TRBV29-1 combines with J gene TRBJ2-1; 8 bases align to TRBD2. V lost 7 bases to trimming and J lost 5 bases; unmatched junction nucleotides: 7. Germline lookup yields CDR1 SQVTM and CDR2 ANQGSEA. This CDR3 region has 13 residues. The CDR3 DNA reads TGCAGCGCTCCGACTAGCGCGAACAATGAGCAGTTCTTC. Its protein is CSAPTSANNEQFF.

The V gene is TRBV19, the J gene TRBJ1-5; D gene ambiguous. With 4 bases removed from V and 4 bases from J, the gap between germline ends came to 20 bases. This CDR3 has 17 amino acids. The germline CDR1 and CDR2 sequences are LNHDA and SQIVND (reference sequence). CDR3: CASSTKLGGRKNQPQHF. The DNA of the CDR3 is TGTGCCAGTAGTACAAAACTGGGAGGGAGGAAGAATCAGCCCCAGCATTTT.

V gene TRBV5-1 combines with J gene TRBJ2-2, with D maybe TRBD2 (5 bases). The germline CDR1 and CDR2 sequences are SGHRS and YFSETQ. Trimming cost V 3 bases and J 6 bases, with 15 bases left between them. There are 15 residues in the CDR3. The DNA for the CDR3 is TGCGCCAGCAGCTCTTCGGTTGTTAGCGCCGGGGAGCTGTTTTTT. It yields the protein CASSSSVVSAGELFF.

V and J are TRBV28 and TRBJ2-7; 8 positions match TRBD2. The J segment lost 6 bases and the V segment lost 6 bases, leaving 13 bases of the junction unmatched. This CDR3 is 15 amino acids long. CDR1 and CDR2 (germline): MDHEN, SYDVKM. CDR3 DNA sequence: TGTGCCAGCAGCACGACCGGGACTAGTGGGCTCGAGCAGTACTTC. Its protein is CASSTTGTSGLEQYF.

V gene TRBV2 combines with J gene TRBJ2-1; D ambiguous. V was trimmed by 5 bases and J by 8 bases, leaving 13 bases between them. From germline, CDR1 is SNHLY and CDR2 FYNNEI. The CDR3 loop spans 13 amino acids. CDR3: CASSLSGADEQFF. CDR3 sequence (DNA): TGTGCCAGCAGTTTGAGTGGTGCGGATGAGCAGTTCTTC.

The J gene is TRBJ2-7, the V gene TRBV11-2; D is uncertain. This CDR3 contains 15 residues. Trimming left V 4 bases short and J 2 bases short, with 15 bases between. Germline V gives CDR1 SGHAT, CDR2 FQNNGV. DNA of the CDR3: TGTGCCAGCAGCTCCCCAGCGACTCCAACCTACGAGCAGTACTTC. Its translation is CASSSPATPTYEQYF.

The V and J genes are TRBV10-1 and TRBJ2-7, with 7 bases identical to TRBD1. The CDR3 is made up of 13 amino acids. The junction had 5 bases not matched to a gene; V was cut back by 3 bases and J by 6 bases. The germline gives CDR1 WNHNN, CDR2 SYGVQD (reference sequence). This CDR3 reads CASSEGTAGEQYF. As DNA, the CDR3 is TGCGCCAGCAGTGAAGGGACAGCCGGCGAGCAGTACTTC.

The rearrangement uses TRBV7-3 and TRBJ2-1, with a possible D match to TRBD2 (6 bases). Germline lookup yields CDR1 SGHTA and CDR2 FQGTGA. The CDR3 runs to 13 residues. V was cut by 5 bases and J by 4 bases, with 9 bases left in between. The CDR3 DNA sequence: TGTGCCAGCAGCGCGACTAGTTACAATGAGCAGTTCTTC. Its protein product is CASSATSYNEQFF.

The chain links TRBV15 to TRBJ2-1, with TRBD2 matching 7 bases. Trimming at V came to 0 bases and at J to 10 bases, leaving 15 bases not matched to a gene. Germline assignment: CDR1 LNHNV and CDR2 YYDKDF (reference sequence). The CDR3 consists of 17 residues. DNA for the CDR3: TGTGCCACCAGCAGAGATCAAGGGGTAGCGGGCCCTAGGGAGCAGTTCTTC. Translated, it gives CATSRDQGVAGPREQFF.

This chain links TRBV5-1 with TRBJ2-2; D ambiguous. The CDR3 runs to 15 residues. CDR1 and CDR2 from the germline V gene are SGHRS and YFSETQ. Trimming cost V 0 bases and J 6 bases, with 12 bases left between them. CDR3 residues: CASSLGVGVPGELFF. The CDR3 bases are TGCGCCAGCAGCTTGGGTGTCGGAGTCCCCGGGGAGCTGTTTTTT.

V and J are TRBV7-9 and TRBJ1-2; D is unresolved. CDR1 and CDR2 from the germline V gene are SEHNR and FQNEAQ (reference sequence). This CDR3 has 13 amino acids. V was clipped by 5 bases and J by 8 bases, with 15 bases between them. CDR3 residues: CASSHDKIEGYTF. In DNA form, the CDR3 reads TGTGCCAGCAGCCACGATAAGATTGAGGGCTACACCTTC.

The chain uses TRBV20-1 and TRBJ2-5, with D tentatively TRBD1 (5 bases). Germline V gene sequence: CDR1 DFQATT, CDR2 SNEGSKA (reference sequence). Trimming cost V 6 bases and J 9 bases, with 14 bases left between them. The CDR3 consists of 11 residues. The CDR3 loop is CSAPVLGPQYF. Here the CDR3 DNA reads TGCAGTGCGCCTGTCTTGGGGCCCCAGTACTTC.

The chain employs TRBV2 and TRBJ2-7; 9 bases align to TRBD1. The V gene end was trimmed by 2 bases and the J gene end by 4 bases; junction bases not matched to a gene: 12. The germline V gene encodes CDR1 SNHLY and CDR2 FYNNEI. The CDR3 has 17 residues. The CDR3 protein is CASSELFQTGGEYEQYF. The CDR3 region has the DNA TGTGCCAGCAGTGAACTCTTCCAGACAGGGGGGGAATACGAGCAGTACTTC.

Note on this clone: The same CDR3 also results from other DNA sequences found in this sample. The chain links TRBV18 to TRBJ1-2; D not resolved. The CDR3 is 15 residues long. Germline V lookup: CDR1 KGHSH, CDR2 LQKENI. With 3 bases removed from V and 2 bases from J, the gap between germline ends came to 13 bases. This CDR3 reads CASSPPPGENYGYTF. CDR3 coding DNA: TGTGCCAGCTCACCGCCGCCAGGCGAGAACTATGGCTACACCTTC.

The V and J genes are TRBV2 and TRBJ2-3; 10 bases are shared with TRBD2. Germline V gene sequence: CDR1 SNHLY, CDR2 FYNNEI. The CDR3 length is 14 residues. V dropped 6 bases and J dropped 5; count of bases not matched to a gene: 5. CDR3: CASRLAGAQDTQYF. The CDR3 coding sequence is TGTGCCAGCAGGCTAGCGGGAGCGCAAGATACGCAGTATTTT.

The chain recombines TRBV10-3 with TRBJ1-6, with 8 bases matching TRBD1. Trimming removed 11 bases from V and 9 bases from J; junction bases left unmatched: 12. The CDR3 length is 14 residues. The germline gives CDR1 ENHRY, CDR2 SYGVKD. The CDR3 spells CAACGDRGSSPLHF. Here the CDR3 DNA reads TGTGCCGCCTGCGGTGACAGGGGATCTTCACCCCTCCACTTT.

V usage is TRBV15 and J usage is TRBJ2-1, with D unresolved. There are 13 residues in the CDR3. V was trimmed by 0 bases and J by 8 bases, leaving 8 bases between them. From germline, CDR1 is LNHNV and CDR2 YYDKDF (reference sequence). CDR3 sequence reads: CATSRDKLYEQFF. CDR3 nucleotide sequence: TGTGCCACCAGCAGAGATAAATTGTATGAGCAGTTCTTC.

The genes are TRBV18 and TRBJ2-1, with 8 nucleotides matching TRBD1. The CDR3 extends over 16 amino acids. The germline V gene encodes CDR1 KGHSH and CDR2 LQKENI. J lost 4 bases, V lost 6 bases, and 11 bases had no gene match. The CDR3 sequence: CASSPPTGGPYNEQFF. In DNA form, the CDR3 reads TGTGCCAGCTCCCCCCCAACAGGGGGACCTTACAATGAGCAGTTCTTC.

V and J are TRBV2 and TRBJ2-7; the D is unclear. The CDR3 has 13 amino acids. Germline CDR1 SNHLY, CDR2 FYNNEI. V dropped 7 bases and J dropped 5 bases, with 15 bases sitting between them. The chain's CDR3 is CASTLARGDEQYF. As DNA, the CDR3 is TGTGCCAGCACCCTCGCCCGTGGGGACGAGCAGTACTTC.

V gene TRBV18 combines with J gene TRBJ2-1, with TRBD2 matching 16 bases. V was clipped by 5 bases and J by 7 bases; unmatched bases: 5. Germline values: CDR1 KGHSH, CDR2 LQKENI. The CDR3 has 16 amino acids. The CDR3 sequence: CASSSGTSGRGNEQFF. CDR3 nucleotide sequence: TGTGCCAGCTCATCAGGGACTAGCGGGAGGGGGAATGAGCAGTTCTTC.